One sample yielded the 17 T cell receptor beta chains listed below, sequenced in a study of blood T cell repertoires in COVID-19. Sequenced by immunoSEQ multiplex PCR; TCRdb stores in-frame clones only, minus some. The sample includes roughly 170,000 clones, less than 90% of them seen just once. Specimen: peripheral blood. The receptors come from a man aged 65-85 years with active or convalescent COVID-19.

This clone came up once. V and J are TRBV19 and TRBJ1-4; D is unclear. There are 14 residues in the CDR3. Trimming removed 3 bases from V and 4 bases from J, with 9 bases in between. The V gene's germline CDR1 is LNHDA and CDR2 SQIVND (reference sequence). The CDR3 DNA reads as TGTGCCAGTAGTATGCAGGCCCTTAATGAAAAACTGTTTTTT. Its protein is CASSMQALNEKLFF. The variable domain in full, completed from reference TRBV19 and TRBJ1-4, reads DGGITQSPKYLFRKEGQNVTLSCEQNLNHDAMYWYRQDPGQGLRLIYYSQIVNDFQKGDIAEGYSVSREKKESFPLTVTSAQKNPTAFYLCASSMQALNEKLFFGSGTQLSVL.

The chain couples TRBV28 to TRBJ1-4; 10 bases align to TRBD1. Germline V lookup: CDR1 MDHEN, CDR2 SYDVKM. J gave up 8 bases and V 6 bases, and 3 bases lay outside the gene matches. This CDR3 contains 13 residues. DNA of the CDR3: TGTGCCAGCAGCACGGGACAGGGGGAAAAACTGTTTTTT. As protein: CASSTGQGEKLFF.

The rearrangement links TRBV5-5 to TRBJ1-1, with D maybe TRBD1 (5 bases). The CDR3 spans 15 residues. V dropped 4 bases and J dropped 0 bases, with 13 bases sitting between them. Germline CDR1 is SGHKS and CDR2 is YYEKEE (reference sequence). Written as DNA, the CDR3 is TGTGCCAGCAGCCCCCTCGGGGGGATGAACACTGAAGCTTTCTTT. The encoded protein is CASSPLGGMNTEAFF.

The chain joins TRBV19 to TRBJ1-3, with 10 bases fitting TRBD1. The CDR3 extends over 15 amino acids. Germline CDR1 reads LNHDA; CDR2 reads SQIVND (reference sequence). J lost 2 bases, V lost 4 bases, and 2 bases had no gene match. The CDR3 bases are TGTGCCAGTAGTACGACAGGGGGCCCTGGAAACACCATATATTTT. It is translated as CASSTTGGPGNTIYF.

This chain joins TRBV28 and TRBJ2-1; 7 nucleotides agree with TRBD2. The length of the CDR3 is 15 residues. Unmatched junction bases numbered 7, after V lost 3 bases and J lost 5 bases. Germline V gene lookup returns CDR1 MDHEN and CDR2 SYDVKM. CDR3 DNA sequence: TGTGCCAGCAGTTTGGGGGGGACGGGAGACAATGAGCAGTTCTTC. This gives the protein CASSLGGTGDNEQFF.

V and J are TRBV3-1 (or the pseudogene TRBV3-2) and TRBJ1-1, with D possibly matching TRBD1 (6 bases). Germline V gene data show CDR1 as LGHDT and CDR2 as YNNKEL (reference sequence). The CDR3 length is 15 residues. V was cut by 4 bases and J by 1 base, with 13 bases left in between. The CDR3 DNA follows: TGTGCCAGCAGCCGACCCCAACAGGGGAACACTGAAGCTTTCTTT. It encodes CASSRPQQGNTEAFF.

The chain employs TRBV19 and TRBJ1-1, with D unresolved. The CDR3 is 15 residues long. Per the germline V gene, CDR1 is LNHDA and CDR2 is SQIVND (reference sequence). V lost 3 bases to trimming and J lost 6 bases, with 17 bases between them. The CDR3 nucleotides are TGTGCCAGTAGTATGAGGTGGCGCGGTCTGCCTGAAGCTTTCTTT. Amino acid sequence: CASSMRWRGLPEAFF.

The chain has TRBV5-1 and TRBJ2-1; 7 nucleotides line up with TRBD1. Trimming cost V 9 bases and J 4 bases; bases outside gene matches: 10. The CDR3 covers 14 residues. Germline lookup yields CDR1 SGHRS and CDR2 YFSETQ. This CDR3 is CATSSGQTYNEQFF. Written as DNA, the CDR3 is TGCGCCACCTCCTCGGGACAGACTTACAATGAGCAGTTCTTC.

The rearrangement uses TRBV28 and TRBJ1-4, with 8 bases aligning to TRBD1. Germline CDR1 and CDR2: MDHEN and SYDVKM. The CDR3 extends over 14 amino acids. V was clipped by 2 bases and J by 7 bases; unmatched bases: 3. CDR3 bases: TGTGCCAGCAGTTTAGGCAGGGGGCGTGAAAAACTGTTTTTT. This translates into CASSLGRGREKLFF. The full variable domain, completed using reference TRBV28 and TRBJ1-4, is DVKVTQSSRYLVKRTGEKVFLECVQDMDHENMFWYRQDPGLGLRLIYFSYDVKMKEKGDIPEGYSVSREKKERFSLILESASTNQTSMYLCASSLGRGREKLFFGSGTQLSVL.

The chain links TRBV7-2 to TRBJ2-3, with D possibly TRBD2 on 6 matching bases. Germline assignment: CDR1 SGHTA and CDR2 FQGNSA. V was pared by 3 bases and J by 2 bases, with 12 bases between. The CDR3 has 15 amino acids. The CDR3 DNA sequence: TGTGCCAGCAGCTTGAGGGCGGGACCCACAGATACGCAGTATTTT. Amino acid sequence: CASSLRAGPTDTQYF.

The genes are TRBV28 and TRBJ2-1; 7 bases agree with TRBD1. Germline CDR1 is MDHEN and CDR2 is SYDVKM. V shed 9 bases, J shed 3 bases, and the junction held 11 bases outside the gene matches. The CDR3 extends over 15 amino acids. The CDR3 DNA follows: TGTGCCAGTACCGAGGGGGCAGGGCTCTACAATGAGCAGTTCTTC. It translates to CASTEGAGLYNEQFF.

A note on this clone: At the DNA level, this CDR3 is encoded by other sequences in the same sample as well. CDR3 protein: CASSRGLGEKLFF. Here the CDR3 DNA reads TGTGCCAGTAGTAGGGGGCTCGGTGAAAAACTGTTTTTT. The chain links TRBV19 to TRBJ1-4, with D perhaps TRBD1 (6 bases). The CDR3 spans 13 residues. V gave up 4 bases and J gave up 7 bases, with 10 bases separating them. Per germline, CDR1 LNHDA and CDR2 SQIVND (reference sequence).

CDR3 loop: CASSPRTAPDTQYF. DNA of the CDR3: TGTGCCAGCAGTCCAAGGACAGCCCCAGATACGCAGTATTTT. The chain joins TRBV6-4 to TRBJ2-3; a possible D gene is TRBD1 (6 bases). In germline, CDR1 is MRHNA, CDR2 SNTAGT. There are 14 residues in the CDR3. Trimming pared 5 bases from V and 4 bases from J, leaving 13 bases between.

V is TRBV16 and J is TRBJ1-5; TRBD1 agrees at 8 bases. V lost 4 bases to trimming and J lost 2 bases; unmatched junction nucleotides: 4. This CDR3 comprises 15 residues. The germline gives CDR1 KGHSY, CDR2 FQNENV. CDR3 amino acids: CASSLDRAGNQPQHF. The CDR3 nucleotides read TGTGCCAGCAGCCTGGACAGGGCCGGCAATCAGCCCCAGCATTTT.

The J gene is TRBJ2-1, the V gene TRBV18; 10 nucleotides agree with TRBD2. Germline V gene lookup returns CDR1 KGHSH and CDR2 LQKENI. The CDR3 runs 18 residues. J lost 6 bases, V lost 3 bases, and 14 bases had no gene match. CDR3 residues: CASSPTSIAGGLLNEQFF. DNA of the CDR3: TGTGCCAGCTCACCCACTTCAATAGCGGGGGGCCTCCTCAATGAGCAGTTCTTC.

The rearrangement uses TRBV9 and TRBJ1-2; a weak D match, TRBD1 (5 bases). Germline V gives CDR1 SGDLS, CDR2 YYNGEE. With 4 bases removed from V and 13 bases from J, the gap between germline ends came to 11 bases. This CDR3 is 10 amino acids long. CDR3 sequence reads: CASSKQVITF. In nucleotides, the CDR3 is TGTGCCAGCAGCAAACAGGTTATCACCTTC.

V gene TRBV6-5 combines with J gene TRBJ1-5, with TRBD1 as a possible D gene (6 bases). Trimming left V 5 bases short and J 3 bases short, with 11 bases between. Germline lookup yields CDR1 MNHEY and CDR2 SVGAGI. This CDR3 comprises 14 residues. The CDR3 here is CASSTTGSNQPQHF. In nucleotides, the CDR3 is TGTGCCAGCAGTACGACAGGCTCCAATCAGCCCCAGCATTTT.